These 25 T cell receptor beta chains were sequenced from one sample in a study of monozygotic twins with inflammatory bowel disease. TCRdb re-called the 5' RACE reads; one entry per CDR3 protein, DNA not given. The listing records approximately 300,000 distinct CDR3 sequences. The sequenced material came from blood. Receptors originate from a human donor with ulcerative colitis or Crohn's disease, or a healthy co-twin of an affected twin (not recorded which).

The chain joins TRBV10-2 to TRBJ1-5; TCRdb picks TRBD1, but there is no DNA to check that call. In germline, CDR1 is WSHSY, CDR2 SAAADI. CDR3 size: 14 residues. CDR3 amino acids: CASSGTGGYQPQHF.

This chain joins TRBV4-3 and TRBJ2-6; checking the TCRdb D call of TRBD1 is not possible without DNA. The germline V gene has CDR1 LGHNA and CDR2 YSLEER. The CDR3 consists of 17 residues. The CDR3 protein is CASSQETGGFGANVLTF.

The rearrangement joins TRBV27 to TRBJ2-7; TCRdb indicates TRBD1, and absent DNA this call remains unverified. Germline V gives CDR1 MNHEY, CDR2 SMNVEV (reference sequence). The CDR3 loop spans 13 amino acids. CDR3 residues: CASSIRQGYEQYF.

The chain recombines TRBV24-1 with TRBJ1-4. In germline, CDR1 is KGHDR, CDR2 SFDVKD. CDR3 length: 13 amino acids. The CDR3 is CATSDGLNEKLFF.

The chain employs TRBV25-1 and TRBJ2-1. Germline V gene data show CDR1 as MGHDK and CDR2 as SYGVNS. The CDR3 consists of 14 residues. CDR3 protein: CASSVPDPYNEQFF. The full variable domain, with the rest looked up from reference TRBV25-1 and TRBJ2-1, is EADIYQTPRYLVIGTGKKITLECSQTMGHDKMYWYQQDPGMELHLIHYSYGVNSTEKGDLSSESTVSRIRTEHFPLTLESARPSHTSQYLCASSVPDPYNEQFFGPGTRLTVL.

The CDR3 sequence is CASSYPSEGTKLYEQYF. The rearrangement links TRBV6-2 or TRBV6-3 to TRBJ2-7; TCRdb proposes TRBD2, but this gene call is untestable without DNA. Per the germline V gene, CDR1 is MNHEY and CDR2 is SVGEGT. The CDR3 contains 17 residues.

This chain uses TRBV12-3 or TRBV12-4 with TRBJ1-5; TCRdb gives TRBD1 as the D gene, but with no DNA this cannot be confirmed. CDR3 size: 16 residues. CDR3 region: CASSLGPGTGDQPQHF.

The chain is built from TRBV3-1 and TRBJ2-2; TCRdb proposes TRBD2, but this gene call is untestable without DNA. The CDR3 extends over 19 amino acids. Germline V gene lookup returns CDR1 LGHDT and CDR2 YNNKEL (reference sequence). The CDR3 is CASSPLLGASGMNTGELFF.

The CDR3 loop reads CSARKRDRDYEQYF. The rearrangement uses TRBV20-1 and TRBJ2-7; the D call from TCRdb, TRBD1, cannot be confirmed without DNA. The germline V gene encodes CDR1 DFQATT and CDR2 SNEGSKA (reference sequence). This CDR3 has 14 residues.

CDR3 protein: CASNPSGGAKTQYF. The chain has TRBV3-1 and TRBJ2-5; TCRdb's D call, TRBD2, is unchecked because there is no DNA. Germline assignment: CDR1 LGHDT and CDR2 YNNKEL (reference sequence). This CDR3 comprises 14 residues.

This chain links TRBV29-1 with TRBJ2-2. The CDR3 is 11 amino acids. The germline gives CDR1 SQVTM, CDR2 ANQGSEA. The CDR3 sequence: CSGGNTGELFF.

The chain is built from TRBV12-3 or TRBV12-4 and TRBJ1-1. CDR3 length: 14 residues. The CDR3: CASRVDLLNTEAFF.

V is TRBV27 and J is TRBJ2-2; TCRdb proposes TRBD2, but this gene call is untestable without DNA. In germline, CDR1 is MNHEY, CDR2 SMNVEV (reference sequence). This CDR3 region has 16 residues. CDR3 residues: CASSVERLADTGELFF.

This chain links TRBV12-3 or TRBV12-4 with TRBJ2-5. The CDR3 consists of 13 residues. The CDR3 here is CASSLNGQETQYF.

This rearrangement joins TRBV12-3 or TRBV12-4 to TRBJ1-2. The CDR3 runs 12 residues. The CDR3 is CASSREDRGYTF.

The rearrangement links TRBV20-1 to TRBJ1-3. This CDR3 is built from 15 residues. Per germline, CDR1 DFQATT and CDR2 SNEGSKA (reference sequence). The CDR3 spells CSARVGQPIGNTIYF.

The chain couples TRBV12-3 or TRBV12-4 to TRBJ1-6. The CDR3 is 16 amino acids. The CDR3: CASSFTPSSYNSPLHF.

V gene TRBV9 combines with J gene TRBJ2-5; TCRdb outputs TRBD2, but without DNA this stays unchecked. Germline CDR1 reads SGDLS; CDR2 reads YYNGEE. The length of the CDR3 is 16 residues. This chain's CDR3 is CASSVKPSGGKETQYF.

J is TRBJ2-2 and V is TRBV12-3 or TRBV12-4; TCRdb lists TRBD2, though no DNA is available to test this call. This CDR3 is built from 15 residues. CDR3 loop: CASSLAGPVTGELFF.

The gene calls are TRBV10-3 and TRBJ1-1. The CDR3 has 12 residues. Germline assignment: CDR1 ENHRY and CDR2 SYGVKD. The chain's CDR3 is CAIRDRETEAFF.

The rearrangement links TRBV7-2 to TRBJ2-3; without DNA, the TCRdb call of TRBD2 cannot be checked. The V gene's germline CDR1 is SGHTA and CDR2 FQGNSA. This CDR3 is built from 14 residues. CDR3 amino acids: CASSLGVGGDTQYF.

The V and J genes are TRBV4-3 and TRBJ2-1. Germline V gives CDR1 LGHNA, CDR2 YSLEER. The CDR3 runs 15 residues. CDR3 protein: CASSQDIGTYNEQFF.

The rearrangement links TRBV5-4 to TRBJ2-1; absent DNA, TCRdb's TRBD2 call cannot be checked. The length of the CDR3 is 17 residues. CDR1 and CDR2 from the germline V gene are SGHNT and YYREEE (reference sequence). The CDR3 sequence: CASSLMERTSGINEQFF. The variable domain in full, with the rest retrieved from reference TRBV5-4 and TRBJ2-1, is ETGVTQSPTHLIKTRGQQVTLRCSSQSGHNTVSWYQQALGQGPQFIFQYYREEENGRGNFPPRFSGLQFPNYSSELNVNALELDDSALYLCASSLMERTSGINEQFFGPGTRLTVL.

This chain links TRBV7-3 with TRBJ2-1; without DNA, the TCRdb call of TRBD1 cannot be checked. Germline assignment: CDR1 SGHTA and CDR2 FQGTGA. The CDR3 covers 14 residues. CDR3 protein: CASKPGTGGYEQFF.

This chain uses TRBV5-4 with TRBJ2-3. This CDR3 has 15 residues. Germline-derived CDR1 and CDR2 are SGHNT and YYREEE (reference sequence). The CDR3 sequence is CASSSITAKTDTQYF.